This T cell receptor beta chain appears in the sequencing data of a study of blood T cell repertoires in COVID-19. Overall study: Sample material is recorded as cDNA or gDNA derived from T cells, B-cell-depleted T cells, or PBMCs.

The CDR3 sequence is 18 residues long. Germline CDR1 and CDR2: DFQATT and SNEGSKA (reference sequence). V shed 3 bases and J 9 bases; nucleotides not matched to a gene: 18. Followed longitudinally, the Seattle patients had been enrolled during active infection. The assay was immunoSEQ multiplex PCR, and TCRdb's table has in-frame clones only and misses some. The repertoire holds 150,000 to 200,000 clones, with 79% as singletons. The chain carries TRBV20-1 and TRBJ1-6, with 9 bases matching TRBD1. Sequences were obtained from peripheral blood. The clonotype comes from a middle-aged woman with COVID-19, enrolled during active disease. The CDR3 nucleotides read TGCAGTGCTAGTAACCCTACCAGCGGGGACAGGGTCGTTTCACCCCTCCACTTT. This sequence encodes CSASNPTSGDRVVSPLHF.